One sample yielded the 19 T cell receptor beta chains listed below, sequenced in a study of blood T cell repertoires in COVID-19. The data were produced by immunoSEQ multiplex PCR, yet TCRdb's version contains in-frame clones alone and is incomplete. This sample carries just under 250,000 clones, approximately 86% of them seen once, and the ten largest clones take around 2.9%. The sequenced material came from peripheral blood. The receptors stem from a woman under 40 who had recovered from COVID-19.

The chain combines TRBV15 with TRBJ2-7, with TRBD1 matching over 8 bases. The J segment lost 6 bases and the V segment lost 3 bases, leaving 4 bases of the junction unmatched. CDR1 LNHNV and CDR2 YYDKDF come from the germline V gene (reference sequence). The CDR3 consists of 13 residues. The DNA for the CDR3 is TGTGCCACCAGCAGGGACAGGGTATCCGAGCAGTACTTC. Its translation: CATSRDRVSEQYF.

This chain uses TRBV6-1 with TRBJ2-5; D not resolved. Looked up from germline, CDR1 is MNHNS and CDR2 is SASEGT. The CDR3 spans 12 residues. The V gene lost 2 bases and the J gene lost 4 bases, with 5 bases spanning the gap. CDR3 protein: CASSEYRETQYF. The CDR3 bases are TGTGCCAGCAGTGAATATAGAGAGACCCAGTACTTC.

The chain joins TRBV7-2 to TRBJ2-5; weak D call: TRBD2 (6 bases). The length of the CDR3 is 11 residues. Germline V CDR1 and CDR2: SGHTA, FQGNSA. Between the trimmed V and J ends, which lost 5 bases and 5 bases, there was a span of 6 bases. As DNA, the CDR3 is TGTGCCAGCAGCCGGGAGGAGACCCAGTACTTC. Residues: CASSREETQYF.

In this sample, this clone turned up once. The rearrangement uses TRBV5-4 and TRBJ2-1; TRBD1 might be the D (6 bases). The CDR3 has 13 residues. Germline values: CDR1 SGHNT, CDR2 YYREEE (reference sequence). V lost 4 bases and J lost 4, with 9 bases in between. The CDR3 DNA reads TGTGCCAGCAGCCCGGACAGATACAATGAGCAGTTCTTC. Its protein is CASSPDRYNEQFF.

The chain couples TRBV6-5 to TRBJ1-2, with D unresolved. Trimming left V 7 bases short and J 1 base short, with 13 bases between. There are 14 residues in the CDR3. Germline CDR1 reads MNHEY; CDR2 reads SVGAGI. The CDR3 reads CASKGGINNYGYTF. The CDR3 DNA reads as TGTGCCAGCAAAGGAGGGATAAATAACTATGGCTACACCTTC.

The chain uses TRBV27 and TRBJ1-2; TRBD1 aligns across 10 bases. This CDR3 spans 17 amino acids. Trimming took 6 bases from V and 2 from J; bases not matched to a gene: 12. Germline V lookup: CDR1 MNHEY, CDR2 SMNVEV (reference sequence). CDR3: CASSNSGQGISNYGYTF. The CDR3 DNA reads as TGTGCCAGCAGCAACTCGGGACAGGGGATCTCCAACTATGGCTACACCTTC.

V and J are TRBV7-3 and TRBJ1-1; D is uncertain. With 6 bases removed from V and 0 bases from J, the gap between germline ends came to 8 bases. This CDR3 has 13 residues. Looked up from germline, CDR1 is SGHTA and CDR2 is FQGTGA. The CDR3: CASRRSLNTEAFF. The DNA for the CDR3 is TGTGCCAGCAGGAGATCCTTGAACACTGAAGCTTTCTTT.

CDR3 in DNA: TGCGCCAGCAGCCTTACCCTTCGACAGGGAGGTTTACTAGCCAATGAGCAGTTCTTC. Residues: CASSLTLRQGGLLANEQFF. The chain links TRBV5-1 to TRBJ2-1, with a tentative D call TRBD1 (7 bases). V lost 4 bases and J lost 6, with 29 bases in between. This CDR3 spans 19 amino acids. From germline, CDR1 is SGHRS and CDR2 YFSETQ.

CDR3 sequence reads: CASSVSGGSTHEQFF. CDR3 in DNA: TGTGCCAGCAGTGTTTCGGGTGGGTCTACCCATGAGCAGTTCTTC. This chain links TRBV6-4 with TRBJ2-1; D uncertain. This CDR3 is built from 15 residues. V lost 4 bases, J lost 8 bases, and 18 bases lay in between. CDR1 and CDR2 (germline): MRHNA, SNTAGT.

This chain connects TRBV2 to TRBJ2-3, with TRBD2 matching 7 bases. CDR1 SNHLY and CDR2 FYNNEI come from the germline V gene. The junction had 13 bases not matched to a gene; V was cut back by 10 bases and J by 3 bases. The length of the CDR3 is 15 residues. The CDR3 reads CATLHRTRTTDTQYF. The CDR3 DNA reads TGTGCCACCTTACATCGGACTAGAACAACAGATACGCAGTATTTT. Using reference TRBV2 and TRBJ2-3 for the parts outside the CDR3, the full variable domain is EPEVTQTPSHQVTQMGQEVILRCVPISNHLYFYWYRQILGQKVEFLVSFYNNEISEKSEIFDDQFSVERPDGSNFTLKIRSTKLEDSAMYFCATLHRTRTTDTQYFGPGTRLTVL.

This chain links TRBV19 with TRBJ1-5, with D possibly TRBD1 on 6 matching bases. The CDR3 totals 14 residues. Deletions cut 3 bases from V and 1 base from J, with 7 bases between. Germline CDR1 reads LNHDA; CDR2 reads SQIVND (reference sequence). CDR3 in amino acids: CASSMGASNQPQHF. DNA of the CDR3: TGTGCCAGTAGTATGGGGGCCAGCAATCAGCCCCAGCATTTT. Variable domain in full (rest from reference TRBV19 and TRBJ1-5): DGGITQSPKYLFRKEGQNVTLSCEQNLNHDAMYWYRQDPGQGLRLIYYSQIVNDFQKGDIAEGYSVSREKKESFPLTVTSAQKNPTAFYLCASSMGASNQPQHFGDGTRLSIL.

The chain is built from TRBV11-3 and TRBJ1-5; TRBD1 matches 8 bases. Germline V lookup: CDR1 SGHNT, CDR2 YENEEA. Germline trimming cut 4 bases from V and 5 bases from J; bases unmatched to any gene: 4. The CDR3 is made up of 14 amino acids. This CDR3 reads CASSSGQVDQPQHF. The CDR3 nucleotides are TGTGCCAGCAGCTCGGGACAGGTCGATCAGCCCCAGCATTTT.

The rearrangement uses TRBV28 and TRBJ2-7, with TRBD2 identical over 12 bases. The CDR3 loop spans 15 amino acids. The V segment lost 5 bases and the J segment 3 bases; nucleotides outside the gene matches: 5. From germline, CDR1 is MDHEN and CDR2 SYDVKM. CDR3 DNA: TGTGCCAGCAGTACGACTAGCGGGGGCCTCTACGAGCAGTACTTC. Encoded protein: CASSTTSGGLYEQYF.

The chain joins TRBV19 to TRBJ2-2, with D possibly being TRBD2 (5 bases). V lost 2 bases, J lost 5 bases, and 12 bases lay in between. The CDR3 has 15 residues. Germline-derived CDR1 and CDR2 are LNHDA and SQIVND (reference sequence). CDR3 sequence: CASSISIRRTGELFF. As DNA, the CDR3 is TGTGCCAGTAGTATATCGATTCGGAGGACCGGGGAGCTGTTTTTT.

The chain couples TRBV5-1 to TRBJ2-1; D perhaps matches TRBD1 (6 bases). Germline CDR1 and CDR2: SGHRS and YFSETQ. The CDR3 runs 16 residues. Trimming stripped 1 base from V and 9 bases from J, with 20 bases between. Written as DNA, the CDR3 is TGCGCCAGCAGCTTGACCGGGACATCAGCCGTGGGTGAGCAGTTCTTC. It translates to CASSLTGTSAVGEQFF. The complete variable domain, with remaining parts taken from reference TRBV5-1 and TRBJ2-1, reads KAGVTQTPRYLIKTRGQQVTLSCSPISGHRSVSWYQQTPGQGLQFLFEYFSETQRNKGNFPGRFSGRQFSNSRSEMNVSTLELGDSALYLCASSLTGTSAVGEQFFGPGTRLTVL.

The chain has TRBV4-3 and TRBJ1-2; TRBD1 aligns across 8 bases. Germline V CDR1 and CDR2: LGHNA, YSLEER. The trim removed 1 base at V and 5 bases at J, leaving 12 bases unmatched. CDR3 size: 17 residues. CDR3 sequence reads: CASSQGGSGGKGYGYTF. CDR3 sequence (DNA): TGCGCCAGCAGCCAAGGCGGATCAGGGGGCAAGGGGTATGGCTACACCTTC.

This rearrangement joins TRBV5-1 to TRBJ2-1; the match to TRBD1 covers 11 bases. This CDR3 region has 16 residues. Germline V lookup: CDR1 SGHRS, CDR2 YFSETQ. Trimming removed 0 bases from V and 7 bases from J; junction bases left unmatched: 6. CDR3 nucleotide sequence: TGCGCCAGCAGCTTGGTTCGGACAGGGGGCTGGAATGAGCAGTTCTTC. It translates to CASSLVRTGGWNEQFF.

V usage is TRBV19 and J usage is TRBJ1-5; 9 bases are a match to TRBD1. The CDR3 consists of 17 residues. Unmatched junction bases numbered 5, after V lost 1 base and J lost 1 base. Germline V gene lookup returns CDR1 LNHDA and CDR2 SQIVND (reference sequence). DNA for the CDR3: TGTGCCAGTAGTATAGGGGGGACAGGGTGGAGCAATCAGCCCCAGCATTTT. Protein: CASSIGGTGWSNQPQHF.

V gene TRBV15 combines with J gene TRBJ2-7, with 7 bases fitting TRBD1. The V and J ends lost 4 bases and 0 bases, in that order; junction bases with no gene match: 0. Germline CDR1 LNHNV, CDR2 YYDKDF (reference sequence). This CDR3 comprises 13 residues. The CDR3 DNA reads TGTGCCACCAGCAACAGGGGCTCCTACGAGCAGTACTTC. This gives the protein CATSNRGSYEQYF.